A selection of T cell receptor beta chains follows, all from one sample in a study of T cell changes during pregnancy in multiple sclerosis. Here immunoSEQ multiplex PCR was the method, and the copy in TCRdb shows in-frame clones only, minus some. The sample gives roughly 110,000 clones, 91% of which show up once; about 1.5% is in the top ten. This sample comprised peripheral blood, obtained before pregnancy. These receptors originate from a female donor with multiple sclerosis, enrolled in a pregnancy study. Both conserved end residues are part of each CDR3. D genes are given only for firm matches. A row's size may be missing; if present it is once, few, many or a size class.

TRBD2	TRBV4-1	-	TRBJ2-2	CASSQGLAGGRTGELFF	TGCGCCAGCAGCCAAGGGCTAGCGGGGGGGCGGACCGGGGAGCTGTTTTTT
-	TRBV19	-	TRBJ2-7	CASSPGGSYEQYF	TGTGCCAGTAGTCCAGGAGGGAGCTACGAGCAGTACTTC
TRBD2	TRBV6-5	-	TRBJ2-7	CASSLAASYEQYF	TGTGCCAGCAGTCTAGCGGCGAGCTACGAGCAGTACTTC
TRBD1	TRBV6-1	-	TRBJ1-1	CASSDGQENTEAFF	TGTGCCAGCAGTGACGGACAGGAGAACACTGAAGCTTTCTTT
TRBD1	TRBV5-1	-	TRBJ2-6	CASSLVGTGSGANVLTF	TGCGCCAGCAGCTTGGTTGGGACAGGGTCTGGGGCCAACGTCCTGACTTTC
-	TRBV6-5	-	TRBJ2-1	CASSYLSEQFF	TGTGCCAGCAGTTACTTGAGTGAGCAGTTCTTC
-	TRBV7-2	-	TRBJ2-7	CASSRVAANTYEQYF	TGTGCCAGCAGCCGCGTTGCCGCCAATACCTACGAGCAGTACTTC
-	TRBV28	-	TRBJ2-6	CASSFRGSGANVLTF	TGTGCCAGCAGTTTTAGGGGGTCTGGGGCCAACGTCCTGACTTTC
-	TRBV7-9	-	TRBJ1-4	CASSPPRLGASNNEKLFF	TGTGCCAGCAGCCCCCCCCGTCTAGGGGCCTCGAATAATGAAAAACTGTTTTTT
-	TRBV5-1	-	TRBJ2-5	CASSLEGTGETQYF	TGCGCCAGCAGCTTGGAAGGAACGGGAGAGACCCAGTACTTC
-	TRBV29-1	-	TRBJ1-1	CSVRAGTVPEAFF	TGCAGCGTCCGTGCGGGAACGGTCCCTGAAGCTTTCTTT
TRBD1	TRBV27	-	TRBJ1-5	CASSFNRGGNQPQHF	TGTGCCAGCAGTTTCAACAGGGGCGGCAATCAGCCCCAGCATTTT
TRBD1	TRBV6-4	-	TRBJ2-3	CASSVGTGGVTQYF	TGTGCCAGCAGTGTTGGGACAGGGGGCGTTACGCAGTATTTT
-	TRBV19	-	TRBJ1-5	CASSIRGAGAFSNQPQHF	TGTGCCAGTAGTATCCGAGGAGCGGGGGCCTTTAGCAATCAGCCCCAGCATTTT
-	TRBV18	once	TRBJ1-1	CASSIQNTSTEAFF	TGTGCCAGCTCAATACAGAATACGAGCACTGAAGCTTTCTTT
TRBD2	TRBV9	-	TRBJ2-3	CASSAETSGGGDTQYF	TGTGCCAGCAGCGCAGAGACTAGCGGGGGAGGAGATACGCAGTATTTT
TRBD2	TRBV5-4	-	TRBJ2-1	CASSRRTSGINEQFF	TGTGCCAGCAGCCGTCGGACTAGCGGGATCAATGAGCAGTTCTTC
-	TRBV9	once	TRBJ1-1	CASSVDGTKLWVNTEAFF	TGTGCCAGCAGCGTAGATGGGACAAAGTTATGGGTGAACACTGAAGCTTTCTTT
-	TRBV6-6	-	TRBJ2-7	CASSYRRSYEQYF	TGTGCCAGCAGTTATAGGCGGTCCTACGAGCAGTACTTC
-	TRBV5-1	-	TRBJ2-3	CASSLGGYTDTQYF	TGCGCCAGCAGCTTGGGAGGGTACACAGATACGCAGTATTTT
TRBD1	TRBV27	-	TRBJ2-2	CASSIRTGIITGELFF	TGTGCCAGCAGTATACGGACAGGGATAATTACCGGGGAGCTGTTTTTT
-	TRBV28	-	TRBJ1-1	CASRQQRNTEAFF	TGTGCCAGCAGACAACAGAGAAACACTGAAGCTTTCTTT
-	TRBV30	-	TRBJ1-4	CAWNRFGAAATNEKLFF	TGTGCCTGGAATAGGTTTGGAGCAGCTGCAACTAATGAAAAACTGTTTTTT
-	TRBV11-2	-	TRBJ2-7	CASSDGPPQAGEQYF	TGTGCCAGCAGCGACGGTCCTCCTCAAGCGGGCGAGCAGTACTTC
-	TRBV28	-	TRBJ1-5	CASSLGRSNQPQHF	TGTGCCAGCAGTTTGGGCAGAAGCAATCAGCCCCAGCATTTT
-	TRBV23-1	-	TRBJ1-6	CASSQDGAGGYSPLHF	TGCGCCAGCAGCCAGGATGGGGCGGGAGGGTATTCACCCCTCCACTTT
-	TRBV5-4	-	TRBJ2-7	CASSSPGSSYEQYF	TGTGCCAGCAGCTCGCCGGGGAGCTCCTACGAGCAGTACTTC
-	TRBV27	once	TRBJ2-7	CASSPIVPYEQYF	TGTGCCAGCAGCCCTATCGTCCCCTACGAGCAGTACTTC
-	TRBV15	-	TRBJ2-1	CATSRDWANEQFF	TGTGCCACCAGCAGAGATTGGGCAAATGAGCAGTTCTTC
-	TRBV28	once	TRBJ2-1	CASSLDRHPTKLSSYNEQFF	TGTGCCAGCAGCCTTGACAGACATCCAACCAAACTCAGCTCCTACAATGAGCAGTTCTTC
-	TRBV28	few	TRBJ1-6	CASSLTRSSYNSPLHF	TGTGCCAGCAGCTTGACCCGGAGCTCCTATAATTCACCCCTCCACTTT
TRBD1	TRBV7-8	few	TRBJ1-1	CASSKDRGQDTEAFF	TGTGCCAGCAGCAAAGACAGGGGGCAGGACACTGAAGCTTTCTTT
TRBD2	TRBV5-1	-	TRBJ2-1	CASSSLAGNEQFF	TGCGCCAGCAGCTCCCTAGCGGGAAATGAGCAGTTCTTC
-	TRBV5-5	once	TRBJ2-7	CASSYGPGVVSEQYF	TGTGCCAGCAGCTATGGCCCAGGGGTGGTTTCCGAGCAGTACTTC
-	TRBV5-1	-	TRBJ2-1	CASSLLPGSPRWFF	TGCGCCAGCAGCTTACTACCGGGATCCCCTCGGTGGTTCTTC
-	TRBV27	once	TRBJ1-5	CASSFTAGLGNQPQHF	TGTGCCAGCAGTTTCACGGCAGGGTTGGGCAATCAGCCCCAGCATTTT
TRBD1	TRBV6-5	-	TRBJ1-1	CASSPPTGSRTEAFF	TGTGCCAGCAGTCCCCCGACAGGGTCCAGAACTGAAGCTTTCTTT
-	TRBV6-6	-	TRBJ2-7	CASSYAGQSYEQYF	TGTGCCAGCAGTTACGCGGGGCAGTCCTACGAGCAGTACTTC
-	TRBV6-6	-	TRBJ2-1	CASSYVSGKHNEQFF	TGTGCCAGCAGTTACGTCTCAGGGAAGCACAATGAGCAGTTCTTC
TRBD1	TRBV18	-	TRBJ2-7	CASSPRGSSYEQYF	TGTGCCAGCTCACCCAGGGGGAGCTCCTACGAGCAGTACTTC
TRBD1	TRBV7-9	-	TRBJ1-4	CASSQSGTGSEKLFF	TGTGCCAGCAGCCAGTCCGGGACAGGGAGTGAAAAACTGTTTTTT
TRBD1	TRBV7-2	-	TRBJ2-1	CASSKPGQGYSEFF	TGTGCCAGCAGCAAACCGGGACAGGGCTATAGTGAGTTCTTC
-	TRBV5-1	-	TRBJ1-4	CASSSHGANNEKLFF	TGCGCCAGCAGCTCGCATGGGGCAAATAATGAAAAACTGTTTTTT
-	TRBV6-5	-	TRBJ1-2	CASSYDTGYGYTF	TGTGCCAGCAGTTACGACACAGGCTATGGCTACACCTTC
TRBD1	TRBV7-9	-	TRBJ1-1	CASSSGQPRAFF	TGTGCCAGCAGCTCGGGACAGCCGCGGGCTTTCTTT
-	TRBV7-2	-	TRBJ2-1	CASSLAPGSYEQFF	TGTGCCAGCAGCTTAGCGCCTGGGAGCTATGAGCAGTTCTTC
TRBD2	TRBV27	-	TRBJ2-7	CASSPPTQRGSRDEQYF	TGTGCCAGCAGTCCACCAACCCAGCGGGGGTCTCGGGACGAGCAGTACTTC
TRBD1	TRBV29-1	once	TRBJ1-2	CSVEVNRGSGGYTF	TGCAGCGTTGAAGTCAACAGGGGAAGCGGTGGCTACACCTTC
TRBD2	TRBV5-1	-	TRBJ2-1	CASSSKNRDYTYNEQFF	TGCGCCAGCAGCTCAAAAAACCGGGACTATACCTACAATGAGCAGTTCTTC
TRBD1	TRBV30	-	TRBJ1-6	CAWSATGGGSPLHF	TGTGCCTGGAGTGCGACAGGGGGAGGTTCACCCCTCCACTTT
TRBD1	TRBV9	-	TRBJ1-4	CASSVRQGSEKLFF	TGTGCCAGCAGCGTACGACAGGGTAGTGAAAAACTGTTTTTT
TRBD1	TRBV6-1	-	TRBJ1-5	CASSERWTGGNQPQHF	TGTGCCAGCAGTGAAAGATGGACAGGAGGGAATCAGCCCCAGCATTTT
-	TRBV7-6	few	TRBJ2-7	CASSLFARAQANYEQYF	TGTGCCAGCAGCTTATTCGCTCGAGCCCAGGCGAACTACGAGCAGTACTTC
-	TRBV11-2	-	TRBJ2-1	CASSLGPGIAYNEQFF	TGTGCCAGCAGCTTAGGCCCAGGGATCGCCTACAATGAGCAGTTCTTC
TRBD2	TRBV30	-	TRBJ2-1	CAWEREGHNNEQFF	TGTGCCTGGGAACGGGAGGGACACAACAATGAGCAGTTCTTC
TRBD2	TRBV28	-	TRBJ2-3	CASKGLAFSTDTQYF	TGTGCCAGCAAAGGACTAGCGTTTAGCACAGATACGCAGTATTTT
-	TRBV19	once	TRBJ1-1	CATGGGLGVANTEAFF	TGTGCCACCGGGGGGGGCCTAGGGGTGGCGAACACTGAAGCTTTCTTT
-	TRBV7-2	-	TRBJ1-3	CASSLRQSSGNTIYF	TGTGCCAGCAGCTTAAGACAGAGCTCTGGAAACACCATATATTTT
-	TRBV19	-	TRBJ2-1	CASSIFPSRVSYNEQFF	TGTGCCAGTAGTATATTCCCCTCCCGAGTCTCCTACAATGAGCAGTTCTTC
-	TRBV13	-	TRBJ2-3	CASSPSGDFTDTQYF	TGTGCCAGCAGCCCCTCAGGGGATTTCACAGATACGCAGTATTTT